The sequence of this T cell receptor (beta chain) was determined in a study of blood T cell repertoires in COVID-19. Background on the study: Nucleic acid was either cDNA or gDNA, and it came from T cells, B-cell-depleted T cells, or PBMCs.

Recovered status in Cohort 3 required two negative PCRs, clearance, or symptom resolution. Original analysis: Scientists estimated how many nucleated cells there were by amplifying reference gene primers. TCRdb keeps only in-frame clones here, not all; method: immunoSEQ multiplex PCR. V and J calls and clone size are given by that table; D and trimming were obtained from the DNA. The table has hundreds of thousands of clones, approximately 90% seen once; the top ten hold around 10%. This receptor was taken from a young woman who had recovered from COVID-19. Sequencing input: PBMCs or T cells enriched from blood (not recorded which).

The CDR3, as DNA: TGTGCCTGGAATCGATTAGGAGCGGGGGGAATAGATGAGCAGTTCTTC. Translation gives CAWNRLGAGGIDEQFF. The chain employs TRBV30 and TRBJ2-1; 9 bases agree with TRBD2. The ends lost 4 bases at V and 8 bases at J; junction bases unmatched: 15. Germline values: CDR1 GTSNPN, CDR2 SVGIG (reference sequence). CDR3 size: 16 residues.